The present TCR beta chain was sequenced within a study of beta chain features in type 1 diabetes. This clone turned up a few times. Isolated RNA was reverse transcribed in full, so expressed TCRB transcripts were sequenced. Here immunoSEQ multiplex PCR was the method, and the copy in TCRdb shows in-frame clones only, minus some. In the table there are 150,000 to 190,000 clones, about 7.3% of which are singletons. The sample comprised central memory CD4+ T cells from blood. The TCR comes from a man between 18 and 35 years old in good health.

CDR3 amino acids: CASSLGGGGELFF. The CDR3 region has the DNA TGTGCCAGCAGTTTGGGGGGTGGCGGGGAGCTGTTTTTT. The rearrangement joins TRBV27 to TRBJ2-2, with D possibly being TRBD2 (6 bases). The ends were cut back, 3 bases at V and 7 bases at J, with 9 bases in the middle. CDR3 length equals 13 residues. Germline-derived CDR1 and CDR2 are MNHEY and SMNVEV (reference sequence).